A single T cell receptor beta chain is shown here with its context. Antigen specificity is unknown. The CDR3 sequence is 15 residues long. Germline-derived CDR1 and CDR2 are LGHDT and YNNKEL (reference sequence). V lost 4 bases and J lost 2; bases outside the gene matches: 5. This entry belongs to a study of identical twins. Study-wide results and limits: Out-of-frame beta sequences exhibited a weaker degree of excess twin sharing. Invariant MAIT and iNKT cells may have partly biased zero-insertion analyses.

Unique molecular identifiers were present on the cDNA, and a universal primer site came from template switching. Each CDR3 protein gets one entry after TCRdb re-called the 5' RACE reads with MiXCR. Of about 340,000 distinct CDR3 sequences detected, about 12% appear once; the ten largest clones hold 7.2%. The sample was also reused in another study, on yellow fever vaccine responses in identical twins.

The genes are TRBV3-1 and TRBJ2-3; 8 bases are shared with TRBD1. This TCR came from a woman younger than 35 in good health. The sample was CD8+ T cells sorted from blood. CDR3 protein: CASSRGQGYTDTQYF. In nucleotides, the CDR3 is TGTGCCAGCAGCCGAGGACAGGGATACACAGATACGCAGTATTTT.